A single sample gave rise to the 24 T cell receptor beta chains below, sequenced in a study of OX40 agonist ivuxolimab in advanced cancers. Profiling relied on immunoSEQ multiplex PCR, and the TCRdb table lists in-frame clones only, not all of them. Among fewer than 80,000 clones listed, about 85% were seen once. This specimen consisted of CD4+ or CD8+ T cells sorted from blood, obtained in a trial of the OX40 agonist ivuxolimab. These receptor sequences come from an adult with an advanced solid tumor such as melanoma, head and neck, liver or kidney cancer.

The chain links TRBV10-2 to TRBJ2-1; no reliable D call. Trimming took 7 bases from V and 1 from J, leaving 11 bases between them. Germline V CDR1 and CDR2: WSHSY, SAAADI. This CDR3 comprises 14 residues. CDR3 DNA: TGCGCCAGCACCCCGGGTGGTTCCTACAATGAGCAGTTCTTC. Protein product: CASTPGGSYNEQFF.

CDR3 coding DNA: TGTGCCAGCAGTTTCTTACAGGGGGCTGTAGGGGCCAACGTCCTGACTTTC. This sequence encodes CASSFLQGAVGANVLTF. The chain is built from TRBV27 and TRBJ2-6; 9 positions match TRBD1. The CDR3 is 17 amino acids. Germline CDR1 is MNHEY and CDR2 is SMNVEV (reference sequence). Trimming cost V 3 bases and J 4 bases; bases outside gene matches: 7.

The chain uses TRBV29-1 and TRBJ2-7; no clear D. From germline, CDR1 is SQVTM and CDR2 ANQGSEA. The CDR3 has 12 residues. For the CDR3, the DNA is TGCATAACGGCTAGTTCGTTTAGGGAGCAGTACTTC. Amino acids: CITASSFREQYF.

The gene calls are TRBV2 and TRBJ2-2, with a weak D call TRBD1 (5 bases). V lost 6 bases and J lost 2, with 10 bases in between. The germline gives CDR1 SNHLY, CDR2 FYNNEI. The CDR3 length is 14 residues. In DNA form, the CDR3 reads TGTGCCAGCAGAAGACAGCCAAACACCGGGGAGCTGTTTTTT. Its protein product is CASRRQPNTGELFF.

The V gene is TRBV2, the J gene TRBJ2-2, with TRBD2 matching over 8 bases. The ends lost 5 bases at V and 3 bases at J; junction bases unmatched: 8. Germline V gene lookup returns CDR1 SNHLY and CDR2 FYNNEI. The CDR3 length is 16 residues. This chain's CDR3 is CASSNRLAGYTGELFF. The CDR3 DNA reads TGTGCCAGCAGTAACAGGCTAGCGGGTTACACCGGGGAGCTGTTTTTT.

This chain connects TRBV6-5 to TRBJ2-7, with 7 bases fitting TRBD2. Trimming at V came to 4 bases and at J to 2 bases, leaving 11 bases not matched to a gene. This CDR3 is built from 16 residues. Germline V gene sequence: CDR1 MNHEY, CDR2 SVGAGI. DNA for the CDR3: TGTGCCAGCAGTTCCAGATCTACTAGCGCTGCCTACGAGCAGTACTTC. It translates to CASSSRSTSAAYEQYF.

The V and J genes are TRBV2 and TRBJ2-5, with a weak D call TRBD1 (6 bases). Trimming shortened V by 7 bases and J by 5 bases, and 17 bases separated the two germline ends. In germline, CDR1 is SNHLY, CDR2 FYNNEI. The CDR3 runs 14 residues. The chain's CDR3 is CASTGQGLVETQYF. As DNA, the CDR3 is TGTGCCAGCACTGGTCAGGGGTTGGTGGAGACCCAGTACTTC.

In this sample, this clone turned up once. V and J are TRBV19 and TRBJ1-5; no clear D gene. This CDR3 is built from 15 residues. Germline lookup yields CDR1 LNHDA and CDR2 SQIVND (reference sequence). V was cut by 1 base and J by 2 bases, with 9 bases left in between. The DNA for the CDR3 is TGTGCCAGTAGTATAGTGGGGTTTGGCAATCAGCCCCAGCATTTT. Its protein product is CASSIVGFGNQPQHF.

This clone came up once. The CDR3, as DNA: TGCGCCAGCAGCTTGGCCGAAGAGACCCAGTACTTC. Translation: CASSLAEETQYF. The chain combines TRBV5-1 with TRBJ2-5; D gene ambiguous. In germline, CDR1 is SGHRS, CDR2 YFSETQ. V lost 0 bases and J lost 3, with 3 bases in between. The CDR3 loop spans 12 amino acids.

This clone was picked up one time. V is TRBV6-5 and J is TRBJ2-7, with unresolved D. Trimming removed 6 bases from V and 0 bases from J, with 12 bases in between. CDR3 length equals 14 residues. Germline CDR1 reads MNHEY; CDR2 reads SVGAGI. The CDR3 sequence is CASSPGRFSYEQYF. For the CDR3, the DNA is TGTGCCAGCAGCCCCGGACGGTTCTCCTACGAGCAGTACTTC.

This clone occurred once. The chain couples TRBV25-1 to TRBJ2-1; 12 bases match TRBD2. V trimming: 7 bases; J trimming: 9 bases; junction bases outside the gene matches: 4. The CDR3 runs 13 residues. CDR1 is MGHDK and CDR2 is SYGVNS in the germline V gene. CDR3 loop: CASTTSGSSEQFF. As DNA, the CDR3 is TGTGCCAGCACGACTAGCGGGAGTAGTGAGCAGTTCTTC.

The CDR3 DNA sequence: TGTGCTAGTGGTTTGTTAGGTACGCAGTATTTT. Its translation is CASGLLGTQYF. The chain links TRBV12-5 to TRBJ2-3; D call uncertain. The V end was cut by 2 bases, the J end by 8 bases, with 5 bases between. This CDR3 has 11 amino acids. Germline CDR1 and CDR2: LGHNT and FRNRAP.

The rearrangement links TRBV11-2 to TRBJ2-2; the D gene is possibly TRBD2 (5 bases). V shed 1 base and J shed 5 bases, with 11 bases lying between them. CDR3 length: 15 residues. Germline CDR1 SGHAT, CDR2 FQNNGV. CDR3 coding DNA: TGTGCCAGCAGCTTAGGAGGGTCTCCTACCGGGGAGCTGTTTTTT. Encoded protein: CASSLGGSPTGELFF.

This chain joins TRBV11-2 and TRBJ2-2, with TRBD2 matching over 11 bases. After removal of 5 bases from V and 8 bases from J, the junction contained 7 bases not matched to a gene. Germline V gives CDR1 SGHAT, CDR2 FQNNGV. The CDR3 runs to 15 residues. CDR3 region: CASSPTLAGVGELFF. CDR3 sequence (DNA): TGTGCCAGCAGCCCAACACTAGCGGGAGTTGGGGAGCTGTTTTTT. The full variable domain, with the rest looked up from reference TRBV11-2 and TRBJ2-2, is EAGVAQSPRYKIIEKRQSVAFWCNPISGHATLYWYQQILGQGPKLLIQFQNNGVVDDSQLPKDRFSAERLKGVDSTLKIQPAKLEDSAVYLCASSPTLAGVGELFFGEGSRLTVL.

The rearrangement links TRBV14 to TRBJ2-3; no clear D gene. The CDR3 spans 13 residues. Germline loops: CDR1 SGHDN, CDR2 FVKESK. The V gene lost 0 bases and the J gene lost 3 bases, with 4 bases spanning the gap. DNA for the CDR3: TGTGCCAGCAGCCAAGACCTAACAGATACGCAGTATTTT. Translating gives CASSQDLTDTQYF.

This chain connects TRBV5-6 to TRBJ1-1, with TRBD1 matching over 7 bases. The V and J ends lost 4 bases and 4 bases, in that order; junction bases with no gene match: 10. Germline V gene sequence: CDR1 SGHDT, CDR2 YYEEEE. The CDR3 extends over 15 amino acids. The CDR3 here is CASSLWTGLSTEAFF. The CDR3 bases are TGTGCCAGCAGCCTCTGGACAGGATTGAGCACTGAAGCTTTCTTT.

The chain employs TRBV9 and TRBJ1-3, with D perhaps TRBD1 (6 bases). Germline assignment: CDR1 SGDLS and CDR2 YYNGEE. V was shortened by 0 bases and J by 0 bases, with 7 bases between the two germline ends. CDR3 size: 15 residues. Here the CDR3 reads CASSVEGVSGNTIYF. DNA for the CDR3: TGTGCCAGCAGCGTAGAGGGGGTCTCTGGAAACACCATATATTTT.

The chain links TRBV6-5 to TRBJ1-1; D not certain. Germline V CDR1 and CDR2: MNHEY, SVGAGI. Trimming pared 6 bases from V and 0 bases from J, leaving 14 bases between. There are 15 residues in the CDR3. The CDR3 nucleotides read TGTGCCAGCAGCCGACCTATTTCTATGAACACTGAAGCTTTCTTT. Translated, it gives CASSRPISMNTEAFF.

The chain combines TRBV10-3 with TRBJ1-5; possible D gene TRBD1, 5 bases. The CDR3 consists of 13 residues. Germline V gene sequence: CDR1 ENHRY, CDR2 SYGVKD. The V and J ends lost 2 bases and 7 bases respectively, with 9 bases between them. The CDR3 bases are TGTGCCATCAGTGAGGCGGACAACCAGCCCCAGCATTTT. It yields the protein CAISEADNQPQHF.

This chain links TRBV10-3 with TRBJ2-3; D is possibly TRBD1 (5 bases). This CDR3 has 16 amino acids. Trimming removed 6 bases at V and 5 bases at J, with 21 bases between. Germline V gene lookup returns CDR1 ENHRY and CDR2 SYGVKD. The CDR3 spells CAISDPLGIREDTQYF. DNA for the CDR3: TGTGCCATCAGCGACCCTTTGGGGATCAGGGAAGATACGCAGTATTTT.

The V gene is TRBV30, the J gene TRBJ2-7; D is uncertain. CDR3 size: 12 residues. Germline CDR1 and CDR2: GTSNPN and SVGIG (reference sequence). Trimming cost V 1 base and J 6 bases, with 10 bases left between them. The CDR3: CAWSEIPVEQYF. As DNA, the CDR3 is TGTGCCTGGAGTGAAATCCCCGTCGAGCAGTACTTC.

Only one count was recorded for this clone. V is TRBV18 and J is TRBJ2-2; D possibly corresponds to TRBD2 (5 bases). CDR1 is KGHSH and CDR2 is LQKENI in the germline V gene. CDR3 length equals 14 residues. Trimming cost V 3 bases and J 5 bases, with 10 bases left between them. This CDR3 is CASSPVEGTGELFF. The CDR3 nucleotides read TGTGCCAGCTCACCGGTCGAGGGAACCGGGGAGCTGTTTTTT.

The chain links TRBV7-2 to TRBJ2-1; no clear D. The CDR3 spans 14 residues. The germline V and J ends were trimmed by 0 bases and 7 bases, with 10 bases remaining between them. The germline V gene has CDR1 SGHTA and CDR2 FQGNSA. The CDR3 region is CASSLAGGGNEQFF. CDR3 sequence (DNA): TGTGCCAGCAGCTTAGCTGGCGGTGGGAATGAGCAGTTCTTC.

The chain is built from TRBV5-4 and TRBJ2-7; D may be TRBD2 (6 bases). This CDR3 contains 14 residues. V was pared by 4 bases and J by 2 bases, with 13 bases between. Germline V gene data show CDR1 as SGHNT and CDR2 as YYREEE (reference sequence). CDR3 nucleotides: TGTGCCAGCAGCGGGGGACTGCCACCCTACGAGCAGTACTTC. It is translated as CASSGGLPPYEQYF.